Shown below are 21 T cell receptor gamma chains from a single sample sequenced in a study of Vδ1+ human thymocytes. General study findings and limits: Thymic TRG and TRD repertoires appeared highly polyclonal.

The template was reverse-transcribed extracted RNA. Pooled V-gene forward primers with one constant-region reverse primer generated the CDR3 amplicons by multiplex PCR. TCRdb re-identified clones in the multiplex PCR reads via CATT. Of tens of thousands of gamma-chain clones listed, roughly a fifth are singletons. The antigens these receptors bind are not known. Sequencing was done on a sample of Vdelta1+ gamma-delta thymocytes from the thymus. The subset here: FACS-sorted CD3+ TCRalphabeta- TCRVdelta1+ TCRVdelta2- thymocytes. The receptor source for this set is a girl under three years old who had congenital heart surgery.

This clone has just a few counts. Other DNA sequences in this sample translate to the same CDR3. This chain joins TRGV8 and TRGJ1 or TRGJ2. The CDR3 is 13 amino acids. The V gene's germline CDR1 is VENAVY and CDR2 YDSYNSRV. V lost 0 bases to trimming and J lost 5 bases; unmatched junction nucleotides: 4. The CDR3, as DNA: TGTGCCACCTGGGATAGGAGACATTATAAGAAACTCTTT. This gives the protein CATWDRRHYKKLF.

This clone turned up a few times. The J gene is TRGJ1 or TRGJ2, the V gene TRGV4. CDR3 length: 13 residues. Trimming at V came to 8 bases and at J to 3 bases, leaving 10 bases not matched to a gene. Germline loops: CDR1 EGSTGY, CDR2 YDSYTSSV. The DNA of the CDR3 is TGTGCCACCTACATAAGCCTTTATTATAAGAAACTCTTT. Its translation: CATYISLYYKKLF.

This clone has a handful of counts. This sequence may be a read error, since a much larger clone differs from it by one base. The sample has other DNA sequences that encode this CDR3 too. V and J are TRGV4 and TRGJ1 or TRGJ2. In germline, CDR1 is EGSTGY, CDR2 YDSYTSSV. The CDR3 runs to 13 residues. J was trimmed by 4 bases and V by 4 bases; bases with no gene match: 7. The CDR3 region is CATWDGRYYKKLF. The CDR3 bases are TGTGCCACCTGGGACGGCCGATATTATAAGAAACTCTTT.

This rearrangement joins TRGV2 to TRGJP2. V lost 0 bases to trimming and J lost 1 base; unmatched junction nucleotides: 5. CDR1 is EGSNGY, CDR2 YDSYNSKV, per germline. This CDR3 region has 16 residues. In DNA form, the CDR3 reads TGTGCCACCTGGGACGGGCTCACTAGTAGTGATTGGATCAAGACGTTT. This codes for CATWDGLTSSDWIKTF.

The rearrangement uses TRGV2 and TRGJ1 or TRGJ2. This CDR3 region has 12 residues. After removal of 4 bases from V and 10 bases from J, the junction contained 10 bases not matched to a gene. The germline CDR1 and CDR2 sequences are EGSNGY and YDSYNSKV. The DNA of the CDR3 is TGTGCCACCTGGGATAAAAGGGGGAAGAAACTCTTT. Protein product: CATWDKRGKKLF.

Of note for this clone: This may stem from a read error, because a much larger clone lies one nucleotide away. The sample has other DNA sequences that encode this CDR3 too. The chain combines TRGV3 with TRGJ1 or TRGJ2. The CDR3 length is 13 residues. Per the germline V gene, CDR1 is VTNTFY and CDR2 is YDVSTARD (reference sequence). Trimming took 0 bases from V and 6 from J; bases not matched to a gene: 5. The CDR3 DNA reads TGTGCCACCTGGGACAGGCGATCTTATAAGAAACTCTTT. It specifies CATWDRRSYKKLF.

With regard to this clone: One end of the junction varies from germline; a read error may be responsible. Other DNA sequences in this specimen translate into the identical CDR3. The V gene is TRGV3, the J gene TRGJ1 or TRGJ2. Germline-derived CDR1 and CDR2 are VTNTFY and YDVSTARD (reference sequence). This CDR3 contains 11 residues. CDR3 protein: CATWLYYKKLF. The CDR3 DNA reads TGTGCCACCTGGCTCTATTATAAAAAACTCTTT.

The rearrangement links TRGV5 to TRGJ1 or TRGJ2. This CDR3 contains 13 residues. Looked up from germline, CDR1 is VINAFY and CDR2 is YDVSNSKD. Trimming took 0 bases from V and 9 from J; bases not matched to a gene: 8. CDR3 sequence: CATWDRLHPKKLF. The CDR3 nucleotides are TGTGCCACCTGGGACAGGCTACACCCTAAGAAACTCTTT.

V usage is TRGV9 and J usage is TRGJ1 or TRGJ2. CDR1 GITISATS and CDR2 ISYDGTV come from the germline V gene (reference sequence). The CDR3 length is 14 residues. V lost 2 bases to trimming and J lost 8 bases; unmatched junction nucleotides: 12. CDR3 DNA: TGTGCCTTGTGGGAGGCGCTGGGCCGAAATAAGAAACTCTTT. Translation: CALWEALGRNKKLF.

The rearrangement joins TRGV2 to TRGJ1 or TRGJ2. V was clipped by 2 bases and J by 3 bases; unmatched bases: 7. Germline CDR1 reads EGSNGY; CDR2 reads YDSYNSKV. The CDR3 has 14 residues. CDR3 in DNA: TGTGCCACCTGGGACGTGAACCTTTATTATAAGAAACTCTTT. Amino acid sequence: CATWDVNLYYKKLF.

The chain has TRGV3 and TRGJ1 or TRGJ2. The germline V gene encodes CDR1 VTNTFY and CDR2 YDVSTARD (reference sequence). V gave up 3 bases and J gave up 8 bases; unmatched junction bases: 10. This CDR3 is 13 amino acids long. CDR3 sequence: CATWDGVAHKKLF. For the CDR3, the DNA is TGTGCCACCTGGGACGGAGTGGCCCATAAGAAACTCTTT.

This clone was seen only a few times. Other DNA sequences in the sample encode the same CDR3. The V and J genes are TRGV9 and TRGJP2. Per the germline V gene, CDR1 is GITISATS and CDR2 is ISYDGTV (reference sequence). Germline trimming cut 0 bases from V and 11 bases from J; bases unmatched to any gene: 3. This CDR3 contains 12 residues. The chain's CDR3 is CALWEVPWIKTF. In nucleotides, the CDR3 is TGTGCCTTGTGGGAGGTGCCCTGGATCAAGACGTTT.

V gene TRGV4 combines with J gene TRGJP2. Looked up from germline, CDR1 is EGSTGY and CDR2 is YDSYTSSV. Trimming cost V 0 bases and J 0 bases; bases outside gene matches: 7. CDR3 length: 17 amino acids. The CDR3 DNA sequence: TGTGCCACCTGGGATGGGCCTAAGGATAGTAGTGATTGGATCAAGACGTTT. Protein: CATWDGPKDSSDWIKTF.

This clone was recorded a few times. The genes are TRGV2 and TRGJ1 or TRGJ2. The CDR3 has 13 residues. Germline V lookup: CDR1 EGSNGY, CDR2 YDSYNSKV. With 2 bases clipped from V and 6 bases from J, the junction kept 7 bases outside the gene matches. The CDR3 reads CATWDDQGYKKLF. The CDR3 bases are TGTGCCACCTGGGACGACCAGGGTTATAAGAAACTCTTT.

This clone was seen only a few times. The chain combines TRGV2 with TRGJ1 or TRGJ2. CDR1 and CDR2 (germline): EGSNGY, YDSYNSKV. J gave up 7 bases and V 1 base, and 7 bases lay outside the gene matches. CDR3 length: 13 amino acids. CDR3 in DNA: TGTGCCACCTGGGACGGTTTTCGATATAAGAAACTCTTT. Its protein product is CATWDGFRYKKLF.

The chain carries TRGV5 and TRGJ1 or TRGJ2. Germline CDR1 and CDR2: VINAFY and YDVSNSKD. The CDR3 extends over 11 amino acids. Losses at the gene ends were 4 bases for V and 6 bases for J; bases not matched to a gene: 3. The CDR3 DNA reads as TGTGCCACCTGGGAACGTTATAAGAAACTCTTT. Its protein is CATWERYKKLF.

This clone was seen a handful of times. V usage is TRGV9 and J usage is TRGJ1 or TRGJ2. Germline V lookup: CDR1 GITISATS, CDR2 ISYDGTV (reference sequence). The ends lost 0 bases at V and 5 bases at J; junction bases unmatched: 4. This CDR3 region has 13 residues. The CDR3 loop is CALWEVGDYKKLF. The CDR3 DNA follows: TGTGCCTTGTGGGAGGTGGGTGATTATAAGAAACTCTTT.

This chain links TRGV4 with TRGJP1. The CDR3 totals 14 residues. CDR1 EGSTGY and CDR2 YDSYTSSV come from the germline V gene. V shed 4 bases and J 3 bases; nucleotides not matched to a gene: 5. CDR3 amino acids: CATWDGPTGWFKIF. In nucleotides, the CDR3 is TGTGCCACCTGGGACGGCCCCACTGGTTGGTTCAAGATATTT.

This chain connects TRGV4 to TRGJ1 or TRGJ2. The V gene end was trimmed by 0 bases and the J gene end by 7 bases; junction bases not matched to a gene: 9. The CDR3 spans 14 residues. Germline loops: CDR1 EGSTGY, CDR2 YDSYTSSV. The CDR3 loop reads CATWDGPMGYKKLF. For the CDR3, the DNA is TGTGCCACCTGGGATGGGCCGATGGGGTATAAGAAACTCTTT.

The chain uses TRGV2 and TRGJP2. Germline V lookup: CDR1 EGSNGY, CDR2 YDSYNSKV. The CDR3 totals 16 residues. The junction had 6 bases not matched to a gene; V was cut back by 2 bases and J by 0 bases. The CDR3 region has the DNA TGTGCCACCTGGGACGAGCCCTATAGTAGTGATTGGATCAAGACGTTT. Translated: CATWDEPYSSDWIKTF.

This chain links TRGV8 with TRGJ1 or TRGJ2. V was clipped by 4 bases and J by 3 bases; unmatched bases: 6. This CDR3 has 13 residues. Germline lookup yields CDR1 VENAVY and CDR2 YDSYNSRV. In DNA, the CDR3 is TGTGCCACCTGGGACCACGTTTATTATAAGAAACTCTTT. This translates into CATWDHVYYKKLF.